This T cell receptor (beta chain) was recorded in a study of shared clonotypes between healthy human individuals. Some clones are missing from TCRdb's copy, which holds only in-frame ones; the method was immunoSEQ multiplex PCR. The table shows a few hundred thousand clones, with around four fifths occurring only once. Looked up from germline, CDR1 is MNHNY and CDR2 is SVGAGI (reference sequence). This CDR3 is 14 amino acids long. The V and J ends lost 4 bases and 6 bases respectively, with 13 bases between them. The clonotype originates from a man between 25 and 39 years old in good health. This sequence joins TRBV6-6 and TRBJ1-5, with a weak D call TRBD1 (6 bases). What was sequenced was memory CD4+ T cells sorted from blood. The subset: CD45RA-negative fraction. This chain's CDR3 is CASSSETGLQPQHF. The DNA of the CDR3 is TGTGCCAGCAGTTCGGAAACAGGGCTTCAGCCCCAGCATTTT.